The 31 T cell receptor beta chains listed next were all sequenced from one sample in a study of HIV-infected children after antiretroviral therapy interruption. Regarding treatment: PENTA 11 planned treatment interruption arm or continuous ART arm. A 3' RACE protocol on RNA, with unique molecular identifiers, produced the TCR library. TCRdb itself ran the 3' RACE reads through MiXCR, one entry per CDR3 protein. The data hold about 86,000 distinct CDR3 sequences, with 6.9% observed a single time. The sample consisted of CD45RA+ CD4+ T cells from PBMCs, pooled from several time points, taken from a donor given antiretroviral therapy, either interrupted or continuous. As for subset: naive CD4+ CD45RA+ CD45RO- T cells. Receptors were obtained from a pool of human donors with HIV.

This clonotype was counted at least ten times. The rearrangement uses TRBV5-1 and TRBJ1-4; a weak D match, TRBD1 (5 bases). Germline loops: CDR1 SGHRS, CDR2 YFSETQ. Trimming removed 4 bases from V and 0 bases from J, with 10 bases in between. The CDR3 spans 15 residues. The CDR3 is CASSIDSATNEKLFF. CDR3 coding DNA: TGCGCCAGCAGCATTGACAGTGCAACTAATGAAAAACTGTTTTTT.

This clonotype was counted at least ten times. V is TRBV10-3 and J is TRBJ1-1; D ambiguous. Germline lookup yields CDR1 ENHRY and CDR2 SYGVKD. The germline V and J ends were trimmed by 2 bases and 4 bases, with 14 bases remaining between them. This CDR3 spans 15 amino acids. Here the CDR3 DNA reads TGTGCCATCAGTGAGCCCTCGGGGTTCGGCACTGAAGCTTTCTTT. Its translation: CAISEPSGFGTEAFF.

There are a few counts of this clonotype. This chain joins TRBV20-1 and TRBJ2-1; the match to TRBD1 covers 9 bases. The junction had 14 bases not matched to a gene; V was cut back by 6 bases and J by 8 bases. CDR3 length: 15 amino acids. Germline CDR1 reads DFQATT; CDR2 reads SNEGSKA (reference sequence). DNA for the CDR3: TGCAGTGCCAGGAAGGGACAGGGTATCATTGATGAGCAGTTCTTC. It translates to CSARKGQGIIDEQFF.

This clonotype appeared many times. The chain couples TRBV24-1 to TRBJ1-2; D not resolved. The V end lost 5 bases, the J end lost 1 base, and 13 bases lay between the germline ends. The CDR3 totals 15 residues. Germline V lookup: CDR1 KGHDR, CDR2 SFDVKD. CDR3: CATSGPSPDNYGYTF. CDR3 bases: TGTGCCACCAGTGGGCCCAGCCCAGATAACTATGGCTACACCTTC.

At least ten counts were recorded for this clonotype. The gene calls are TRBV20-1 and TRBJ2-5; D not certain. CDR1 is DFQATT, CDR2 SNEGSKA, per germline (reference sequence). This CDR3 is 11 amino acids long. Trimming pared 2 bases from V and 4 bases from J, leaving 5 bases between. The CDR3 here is CSARIGETQYF. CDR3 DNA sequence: TGCAGTGCTAGAATCGGAGAGACCCAGTACTTC.

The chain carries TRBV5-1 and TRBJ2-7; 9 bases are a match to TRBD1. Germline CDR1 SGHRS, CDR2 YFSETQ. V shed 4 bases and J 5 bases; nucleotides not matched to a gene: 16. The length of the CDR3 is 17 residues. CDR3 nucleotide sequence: TGCGCCAGCAGCCTACTCCTAACCACAGGGGGCCGGGACGAGCAGTACTTC. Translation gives CASSLLLTTGGRDEQYF. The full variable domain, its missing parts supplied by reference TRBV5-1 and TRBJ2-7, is KAGVTQTPRYLIKTRGQQVTLSCSPISGHRSVSWYQQTPGQGLQFLFEYFSETQRNKGNFPGRFSGRQFSNSRSEMNVSTLELGDSALYLCASSLLLTTGGRDEQYFGPGTRLTVT.

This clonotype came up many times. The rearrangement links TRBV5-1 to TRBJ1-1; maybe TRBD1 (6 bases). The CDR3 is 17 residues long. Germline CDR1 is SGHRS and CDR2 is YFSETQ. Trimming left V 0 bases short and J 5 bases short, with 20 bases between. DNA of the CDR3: TGCGCCAGCAGCTTGGTCGCCGGGGGCGAAGGGTGGACTGAAGCTTTCTTT. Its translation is CASSLVAGGEGWTEAFF.

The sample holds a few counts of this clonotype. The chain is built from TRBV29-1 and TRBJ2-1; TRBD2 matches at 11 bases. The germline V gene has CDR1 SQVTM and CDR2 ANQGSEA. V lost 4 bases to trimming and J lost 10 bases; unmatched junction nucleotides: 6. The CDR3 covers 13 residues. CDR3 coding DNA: TGCAGCGTTGTGAGGGTAGCGGGAGGGGAGCAGTTCTTC. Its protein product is CSVVRVAGGEQFF.

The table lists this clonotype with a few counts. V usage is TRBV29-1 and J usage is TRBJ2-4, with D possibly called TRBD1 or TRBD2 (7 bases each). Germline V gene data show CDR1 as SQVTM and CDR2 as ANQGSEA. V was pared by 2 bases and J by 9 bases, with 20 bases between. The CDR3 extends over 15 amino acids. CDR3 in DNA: TGCAGCGTTGAACCGCGAAGACAGGGCGGGGGCATTCAGTACTTC. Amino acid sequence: CSVEPRRQGGGIQYF.

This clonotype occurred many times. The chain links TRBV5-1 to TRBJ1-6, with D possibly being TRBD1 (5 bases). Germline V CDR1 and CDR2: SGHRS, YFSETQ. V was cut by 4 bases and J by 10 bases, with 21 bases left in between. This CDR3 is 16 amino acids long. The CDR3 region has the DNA TGCGCCAGCAGCCCCCGGGAGTCGGGGCCAGGGTCACCCCTCCACTTT. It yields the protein CASSPRESGPGSPLHF.

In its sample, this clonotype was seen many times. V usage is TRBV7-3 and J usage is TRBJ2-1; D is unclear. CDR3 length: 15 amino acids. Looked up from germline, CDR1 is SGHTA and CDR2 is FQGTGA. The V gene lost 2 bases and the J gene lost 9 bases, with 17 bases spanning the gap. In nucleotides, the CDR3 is TGTGCCAGCAGCTTAGCTCAGGCGATGGCCCTTGAGCAGTTCTTC. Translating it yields CASSLAQAMALEQFF.

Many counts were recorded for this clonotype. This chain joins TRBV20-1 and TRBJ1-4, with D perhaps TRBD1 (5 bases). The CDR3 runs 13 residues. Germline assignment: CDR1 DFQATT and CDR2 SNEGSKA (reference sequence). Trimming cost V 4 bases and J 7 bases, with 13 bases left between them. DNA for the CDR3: TGCAGTGCTACCCCCTCGAGGGGTGAAAAACTGTTTTTT. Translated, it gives CSATPSRGEKLFF.

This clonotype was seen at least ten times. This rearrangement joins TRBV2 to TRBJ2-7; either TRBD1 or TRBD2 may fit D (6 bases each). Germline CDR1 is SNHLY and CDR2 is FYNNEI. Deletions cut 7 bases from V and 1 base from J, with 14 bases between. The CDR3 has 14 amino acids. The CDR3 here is CASIVTGRSYEQYF. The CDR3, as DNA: TGTGCCAGCATAGTCACAGGGAGGTCCTACGAGCAGTACTTC. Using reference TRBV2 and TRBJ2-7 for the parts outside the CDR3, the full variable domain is EPEVTQTPSHQVTQMGQEVILRCVPISNHLYFYWYRQILGQKVEFLVSFYNNEISEKSEIFDDQFSVERPDGSNFTLKIRSTKLEDSAMYFCASIVTGRSYEQYFGPGTRLTVT.

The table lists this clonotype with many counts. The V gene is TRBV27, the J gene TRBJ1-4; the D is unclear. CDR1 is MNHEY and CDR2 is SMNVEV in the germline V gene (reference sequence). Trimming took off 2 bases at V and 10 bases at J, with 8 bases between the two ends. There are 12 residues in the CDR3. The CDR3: CASSLPDGKLFF. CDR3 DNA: TGTGCCAGCAGTTTACCAGACGGAAAACTGTTTTTT.

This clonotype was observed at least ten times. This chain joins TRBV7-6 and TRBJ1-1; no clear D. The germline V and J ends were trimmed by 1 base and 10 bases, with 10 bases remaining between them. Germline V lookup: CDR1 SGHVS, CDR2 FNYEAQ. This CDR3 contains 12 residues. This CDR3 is CASSLVTGAAFF. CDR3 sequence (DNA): TGTGCCAGCAGCTTAGTCACCGGCGCAGCTTTCTTT.

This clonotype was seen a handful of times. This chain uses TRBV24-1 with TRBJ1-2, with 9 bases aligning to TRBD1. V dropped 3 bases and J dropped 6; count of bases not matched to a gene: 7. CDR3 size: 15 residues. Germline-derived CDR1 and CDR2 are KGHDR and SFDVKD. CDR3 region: CATSDAGTGIDGYTF. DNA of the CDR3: TGTGCCACCAGTGATGCCGGGACAGGGATCGATGGCTACACCTTC.

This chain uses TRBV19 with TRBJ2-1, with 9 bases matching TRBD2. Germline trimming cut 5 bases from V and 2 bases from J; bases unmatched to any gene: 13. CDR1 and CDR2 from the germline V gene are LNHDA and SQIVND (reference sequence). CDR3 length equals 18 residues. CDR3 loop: CASSSDAPIAGAYNEQFF. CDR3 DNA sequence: TGTGCCAGTAGTTCCGACGCCCCGATAGCGGGAGCCTACAATGAGCAGTTCTTC.

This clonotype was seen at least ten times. CDR3 coding DNA: TGTGCCAGCAGCTTCATTCAGGGGGCGGGCGGGGAGCTGTTTTTT. This gives the protein CASSFIQGAGGELFF. The chain recombines TRBV11-2 with TRBJ2-2, with TRBD1 matching over 8 bases. The junction had 7 bases not matched to a gene; V was cut back by 3 bases and J by 7 bases. Germline CDR1 is SGHAT and CDR2 is FQNNGV. The CDR3 spans 15 residues. Based on the CDR3 plus reference TRBV11-2 and TRBJ2-2, the full variable domain is EAGVAQSPRYKIIEKRQSVAFWCNPISGHATLYWYQQILGQGPKLLIQFQNNGVVDDSQLPKDRFSAERLKGVDSTLKIQPAKLEDSAVYLCASSFIQGAGGELFFGEGSRLTVL.

CDR3 nucleotide sequence: TGTGCCATCAGCCGGGACAGGGACGGCGAGCAGTACTTC. Protein product: CAISRDRDGEQYF. The chain is built from TRBV10-3 and TRBJ2-7; 9 nucleotides match TRBD1. Trimming took 6 bases from V and 6 from J; bases not matched to a gene: 6. CDR1 is ENHRY and CDR2 is SYGVKD in the germline V gene. The CDR3 has 13 amino acids.

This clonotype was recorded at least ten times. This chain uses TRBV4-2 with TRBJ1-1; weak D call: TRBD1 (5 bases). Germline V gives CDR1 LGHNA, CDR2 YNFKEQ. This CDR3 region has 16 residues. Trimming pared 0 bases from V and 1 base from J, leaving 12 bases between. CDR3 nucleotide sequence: TGTGCCAGCAGCCAAGAAAGCGGGACGGGGAACACTGAAGCTTTCTTT. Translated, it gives CASSQESGTGNTEAFF.

The chain's CDR3 is CSVQDRGLTYEQYF. CDR3 DNA: TGCAGCGTTCAGGACAGGGGGCTAACCTACGAGCAGTACTTC. J is TRBJ2-7 and V is TRBV29-1; 11 bases fit TRBD1. The germline gives CDR1 SQVTM, CDR2 ANQGSEA. CDR3 length: 14 residues. The V and J ends lost 5 bases and 2 bases, in that order; junction bases with no gene match: 5.

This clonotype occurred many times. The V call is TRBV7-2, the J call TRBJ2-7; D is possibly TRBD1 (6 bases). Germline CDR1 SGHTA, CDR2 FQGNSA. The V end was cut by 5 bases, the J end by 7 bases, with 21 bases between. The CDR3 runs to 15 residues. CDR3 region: CASSPYREGSREQYF. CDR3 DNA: TGTGCCAGCAGCCCATACAGGGAAGGGAGTAGAGAGCAGTACTTC.

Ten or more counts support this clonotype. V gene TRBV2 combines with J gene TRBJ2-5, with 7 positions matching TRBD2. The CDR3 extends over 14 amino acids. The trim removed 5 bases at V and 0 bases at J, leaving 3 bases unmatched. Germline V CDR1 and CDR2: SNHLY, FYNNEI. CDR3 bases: TGTGCCAGCAGTAGCGGGACGTACCAAGAGACCCAGTACTTC. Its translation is CASSSGTYQETQYF.

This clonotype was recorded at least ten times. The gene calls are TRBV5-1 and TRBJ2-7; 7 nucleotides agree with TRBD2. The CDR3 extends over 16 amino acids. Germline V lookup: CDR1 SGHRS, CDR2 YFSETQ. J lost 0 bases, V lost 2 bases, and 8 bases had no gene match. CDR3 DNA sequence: TGCGCCAGCAGCTTTAACCCAGCGGGGAGCTCCTACGAGCAGTACTTC. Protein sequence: CASSFNPAGSSYEQYF.

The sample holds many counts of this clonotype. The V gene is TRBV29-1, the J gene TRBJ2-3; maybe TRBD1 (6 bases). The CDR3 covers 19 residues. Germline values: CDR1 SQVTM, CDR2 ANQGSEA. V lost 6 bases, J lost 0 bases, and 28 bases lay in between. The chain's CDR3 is CSVGRTGKAKVVSTDTQYF. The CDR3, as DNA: TGCAGCGTGGGACGCACAGGGAAAGCGAAGGTAGTGAGCACAGATACGCAGTATTTT.

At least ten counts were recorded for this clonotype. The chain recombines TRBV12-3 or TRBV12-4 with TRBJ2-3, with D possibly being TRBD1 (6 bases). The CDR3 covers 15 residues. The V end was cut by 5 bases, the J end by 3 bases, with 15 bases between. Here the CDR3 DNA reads TGTGCCAGCAGTCGTCAGGGGCGAGGGACAGATACGCAGTATTTT. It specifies CASSRQGRGTDTQYF.

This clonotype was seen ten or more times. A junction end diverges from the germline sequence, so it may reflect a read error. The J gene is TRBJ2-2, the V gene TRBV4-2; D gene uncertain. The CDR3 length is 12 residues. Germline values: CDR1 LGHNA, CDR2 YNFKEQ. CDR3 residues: CASSRNTGQLYF. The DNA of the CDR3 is TGTGCCAGCAGCCGAAACACCGGGCAGCTCTACTTT.

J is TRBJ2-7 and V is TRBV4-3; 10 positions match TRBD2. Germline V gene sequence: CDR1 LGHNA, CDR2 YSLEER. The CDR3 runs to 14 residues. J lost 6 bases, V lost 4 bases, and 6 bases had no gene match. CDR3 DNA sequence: TGCGCCAGCAGCCGAGGACTAGCGGAAATCGAGCAGTACTTC. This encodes CASSRGLAEIEQYF.

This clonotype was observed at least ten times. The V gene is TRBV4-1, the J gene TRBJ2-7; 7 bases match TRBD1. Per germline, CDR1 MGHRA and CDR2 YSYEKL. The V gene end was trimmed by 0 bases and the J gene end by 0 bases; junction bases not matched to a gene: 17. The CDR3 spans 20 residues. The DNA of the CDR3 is TGCGCCAGCAGCCAAGAGTTAATTGGTACAGACAGGGCTTCCTCCTACGAGCAGTACTTC. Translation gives CASSQELIGTDRASSYEQYF.

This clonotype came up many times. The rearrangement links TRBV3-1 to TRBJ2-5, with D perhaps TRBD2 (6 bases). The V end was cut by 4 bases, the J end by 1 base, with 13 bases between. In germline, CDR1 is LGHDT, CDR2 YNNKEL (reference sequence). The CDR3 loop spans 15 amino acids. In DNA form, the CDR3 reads TGTGCCAGCAGCCGCTCCACGACTAGCCAAGAGACCCAGTACTTC. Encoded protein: CASSRSTTSQETQYF.

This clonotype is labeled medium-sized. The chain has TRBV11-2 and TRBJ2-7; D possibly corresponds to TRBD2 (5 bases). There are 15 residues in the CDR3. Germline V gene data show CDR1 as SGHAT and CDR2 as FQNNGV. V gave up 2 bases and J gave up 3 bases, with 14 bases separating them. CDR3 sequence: CASSLNGVGSYEQYF. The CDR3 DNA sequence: TGTGCCAGCAGCTTAAACGGGGTGGGAAGCTACGAGCAGTACTTC.